The rows below give T cell receptor beta chains drawn from one sample of a study of shared clonotypes between healthy human individuals. The method was immunoSEQ multiplex PCR; TCRdb's version includes in-frame clones alone and lacks a portion of them. The sample contains 600,000 to 750,000 clones, around 90% of which appear only once. Sequenced input: memory CD8+ T cells from PBMCs. Receptor source: a man younger than 30 in good health. Some clones in this sample may be carry-over from other donors' samples. CDR3s include the opening cysteine and the closing phenylalanine or tryptophan. A D gene is named only where the DNA matches it firmly. Part of the rows lack a size; the others show once, few, many or a class for expanded clones.

NA	TRBV30	NA	TRBJ1-5	CAWGTENSNQPQHF	TGTGCCTGGGGGACGGAGAATAGCAATCAGCCCCAGCATTTT
NA	TRBV4-1	NA	TRBJ2-1	CASSQVVRDIEQFF	TGCGCCAGCAGCCAAGTAGTCCGGGATATTGAGCAGTTCTTC
NA	TRBV4-1	NA	TRBJ1-3	CASSQGGVQGKGNTIYF	TGCGCCAGCAGCCAGGGAGGGGTGCAGGGGAAGGGAAACACCATATATTTT
NA	TRBV19	NA	TRBJ1-1	CASSFGLMNTEAFF	TGTGCCAGTAGTTTCGGACTGATGAACACTGAAGCTTTCTTT
once	TRBV2	NA	TRBJ2-7	CASSEGNYFYEQYF	TGTGCCAGCAGTGAAGGGAACTACTTCTACGAGCAGTACTTC
NA	TRBV5-1	NA	TRBJ2-3	CASSLWLAGLSTDTQYF	TGCGCCAGCAGCTTGTGGCTAGCAGGCTTAAGCACAGATACGCAGTATTTT
NA	TRBV28	NA	TRBJ1-1	CASTPGENTEAFF	TGTGCCTCGACCCCCGGGGAGAACACTGAAGCTTTCTTT
NA	TRBV7-9	NA	TRBJ1-5	CASSLVAGGSNQPQHF	TGTGCCAGCAGCTTAGTGGCAGGAGGTAGCAATCAGCCCCAGCATTTT
NA	TRBV11-2	NA	TRBJ2-7	CASSLGPWGPYEQYF	TGTGCCAGCAGCTTAGGGCCCTGGGGCCCCTACGAGCAGTACTTC
NA	TRBV7-9	NA	TRBJ1-3	CASSLEGAGSGNTIYF	TGTGCCAGCAGCTTAGAGGGAGCAGGATCTGGAAACACCATATATTTT
NA	TRBV18	TRBD1	TRBJ2-7	CASSPGQGTTYEQYF	TGTGCCAGCTCGCCAGGACAGGGCACTACCTACGAGCAGTACTTC
NA	TRBV11-2	NA	TRBJ2-1	CASSSPGVEQFF	TGTGCCAGCAGCTCCCCCGGGGTTGAGCAGTTCTTC
NA	TRBV19	NA	TRBJ2-7	CASGQGYYEQYF	TGTGCCTCGGGGCAGGGTTACTACGAGCAGTACTTC
NA	TRBV7-9	NA	TRBJ2-7	CASSLDAAMGRQYEQYF	TGTGCCAGCAGCTTAGACGCCGCAATGGGACGGCAGTACGAGCAGTACTTC
NA	TRBV4-1	NA	TRBJ2-7	CASSQEEGSLHEQYF	TGCGCCAGCAGCCAAGAAGAGGGCAGCCTCCACGAGCAGTACTTC
NA	TRBV7-6	TRBD1	TRBJ1-2	CASSLGGPGQVYGYTF	TGTGCCAGCAGCTTAGGCGGCCCGGGACAGGTCTATGGCTACACCTTC
NA	TRBV4-3	NA	TRBJ2-1	CASSLDKSSYNEQFF	TGCGCCAGCAGCCTTGACAAGAGCTCCTACAATGAGCAGTTCTTC
NA	TRBV27	NA	TRBJ2-1	CASSLLSPSSYNEQFF	TGTGCCAGCAGTTTATTATCGCCGAGCTCCTACAATGAGCAGTTCTTC
NA	TRBV4-1	TRBD2	TRBJ2-2	CASSQELAGGPVTGELFF	TGCGCCAGCAGCCAAGAACTAGCGGGAGGGCCAGTCACCGGGGAGCTGTTTTTT
NA	TRBV2	TRBD1	TRBJ2-1	CASRTGTGMFLEQFF	TGTGCCAGCAGGACCGGGACAGGGATGTTCCTGGAGCAGTTCTTC
NA	TRBV14	NA	TRBJ2-1	CASSPTIGDEQFF	TGTGCCAGCAGCCCAACTATCGGCGATGAGCAGTTCTTC
NA	TRBV5-1	NA	TRBJ2-7	CASSLGRLMGYEQYF	TGCGCCAGCAGCTTGGGGCGCCTAATGGGGTACGAGCAGTACTTC
NA	TRBV27	TRBD2	TRBJ2-7	CASSRLAGGRSSYEQYF	TGTGCCAGCAGTCGACTAGCGGGGGGAAGGAGCTCCTACGAGCAGTACTTC
NA	TRBV19	TRBD1	TRBJ1-5	CASSIDRDRGISNQPQHF	TGTGCCAGTAGTATAGATCGGGACAGGGGGATTAGCAATCAGCCCCAGCATTTT
NA	TRBV4-3	NA	TRBJ1-4	CASSQSGGSDEKLFF	TGCGCCAGCAGCCAATCTGGGGGATCGGATGAAAAACTGTTTTTT
NA	TRBV4-1	TRBD1	TRBJ1-1	CASSQGGGGTEAFF	TGTGCCAGCAGCCAGGGGGGGGGCGGCACTGAAGCTTTCTTT
NA	TRBV19	NA	TRBJ1-5	CASSITGDDQPQHF	TGTGCCAGTAGTATCACCGGAGACGATCAGCCCCAGCATTTT
NA	TRBV6-6	NA	TRBJ1-1	CASSSGGRGAEAFF	TGTGCCAGCAGTTCTGGGGGCCGGGGGGCTGAAGCTTTCTTT
NA	TRBV19	NA	TRBJ1-1	CASSIVGEGVQGKAFF	TGTGCCAGTAGTATTGTAGGCGAGGGAGTTCAAGGGAAAGCTTTCTTT
NA	TRBV27	NA	TRBJ1-5	CASSIQGGGQPQHF	TGTGCCAGCAGTATACAGGGCGGGGGTCAGCCCCAGCATTTT
once	TRBV11-2	TRBD2	TRBJ2-1	CASSLTGTSRYNEQFF	TGTGCCAGCAGCTTAACCGGGACTAGCAGATACAATGAGCAGTTCTTC
once	TRBV7-8	TRBD2	TRBJ2-5	CATKPGGAWETQYF	TGTGCCACCAAACCCGGGGGGGCCTGGGAGACCCAGTACTTC
NA	TRBV5-5	TRBD2	TRBJ2-1	CASSHPGLANEQFF	TGTGCCAGCAGCCATCCGGGACTAGCCAATGAGCAGTTCTTC
once	TRBV29-1	NA	TRBJ2-5	CSVDSWGVQETQYF	TGCAGCGTTGATTCCTGGGGGGTCCAAGAGACCCAGTACTTC
NA	TRBV19	NA	TRBJ2-1	CASSIRLGEQFF	TGTGCCAGTAGTATAAGGCTTGGTGAGCAGTTCTTC
NA	TRBV5-1	NA	TRBJ1-2	CASSPGTPTNYGYTF	TGCGCCAGCAGCCCCGGGACACCAACTAACTATGGCTACACCTTC